Sequencing of this T cell receptor (beta chain) was carried out in a study of cytomegalovirus exposure and HLA in healthy donors (dated by TCRdb to about 2017). Turning to the overall study: An earlier analysis of roughly 610 of the donors reported 250 to 300 Gb of sequence data and around 100 million unique TCR beta sequences obtained from approximately 180 million T cells. Approximately 310 gigabases of sequencing data and 70 million to 95 million unique TCR sequences made up an early release that covered under 750 HLA-typed donors. Of the roughly 430 genotyped donors, over 65% fell in the genetic ancestry cluster associated with self-reported Caucasian donors. The aim of the study was to test whether cataloging public T cell receptors could identify signatures of past pathogen exposure. The T cell repertoires of 666 subjects were profiled by immunosequencing and related to cytomegalovirus serostatus. Besides the first cohort of roughly 700 subjects, a separate validation cohort made up of around 120 different subjects was used. To predict cytomegalovirus infection status, the study combined high-throughput TCR immunosequencing, statistical association of individual TCRs with disease status, and machine learning. A later analysis re-examined previously published TCR beta repertoires from more than 650 donors and added high-resolution HLA genotyping to investigate patterns of TCR occurrence. Rather than using new phenotypic data, the later analysis identified candidate immune exposures from TCR beta sequences and from how often those sequences occurred across donors. To decide whether each TCR beta V gene segment behaved as functional or pseudogenic, an earlier analysis of some 580 of the donors relied on high-throughput TCR beta sequencing. Donor age, sex, ethnicity and CMV serostatus were compiled together with the repertoire data. Genome-wide SNP genotypes for about 65% of the 666 donors were used in a later genetic analysis, which treated that subset as a discovery cohort. All discovery cohort repertoires had been generated using a single sequencing platform. HLA typing covered class I and class II loci at four-digit resolution. The number of typed donors differed by locus: about 620-640 for A, B, C, DRB1 and DQB1; 522 for DQA1; 606 for DPA1; and around 470 for DPB1. Four or five DR-DQ haplotypes were handled as single units for association and clustering, since linkage in the cohort was strong. Among about 400 genotyped donors of the cohort, an average of about 220,000 unique TCR beta nucleotide sequences was sequenced per donor, of which 15% to 20% were non-productive. Broad study findings and their caveats: A cluster of highly shared sequence variants was judged likely to be a technical artifact of the sequencing pipeline. Broadly in line with IMGT annotations, most TCR beta V segments showed up in productive rearrangements about 87% or about 30% of the time in an earlier analysis of several hundred of the donors. In a later analysis, several top co-occurrence clusters were reported to appear linked to parvovirus B19, influenza, CMV and Epstein-Barr virus. Because some donors lacked HLA typing at each locus, the association tests relied only on the typed subset. Correlated functional status among segregating V segments might reflect linkage disequilibrium, but an unknown experimental factor could not be ruled out. An association between a missense DCLRE1C variant and V-gene and J-gene trimming of TCR beta chains was found in a later genetic analysis and replicated in an independent cohort. According to a later genetic analysis, donors in an Asian-associated ancestry cluster had fewer N-insertions in productive TCRs than the approximately 610-donor mean. Across donors, most TCR sequences were observed very rarely, whereas some public TCRs were present in many individuals. Three of the identified cytomegalovirus-associated TCR beta chains were confirmed in vitro to be specific for cytomegalovirus antigens. A later analysis found that most CMV-associated TCR beta chains appeared HLA-restricted, with HLA associations seemingly driven largely by CMV exposure. It was suggested by the authors that the approach could potentially be generalized to other disease states and immunological phenotypes. Because counts were too low, roughly 16 rarely observed V segments, including chromosome 9 orphons, were left out of the earlier analysis of approximately 500 of the donors. A total of 150 or so TCR beta chains were listed by the study as associated with cytomegalovirus. CMV serostatus was the only immune exposure information available for the cohort. A further reported finding was that TCR beta sequences accurately predicted the HLA-A and HLA-B alleles for most subjects in the first cohort. Assigning TCR associations to individual alleles was difficult when HLA alleles, especially DR and DQ, strongly co-occurred. In a later analysis, the rate of TCR association differed among HLA loci, with DRB1 alleles having the most associated TCRs and HLA-C alleles having the fewest. The presence/absence analyses assumed that sequencing depth was roughly uniform across donors, and that assumption may not be true. Compared with equally common non-associated chains, HLA-associated TCR beta chains in a later analysis were more clonally expanded and had lower generation probabilities. This cohort had only TCR beta chains sequenced, and the lack of alpha or paired-chain data limited which features could be detected. In a later analysis, about 17,000 TCR beta sequences were associated with specific HLA alleles at a false discovery rate of 0.05. Some IMGT-functional V segments, including TRBV6-2 and TRBV6-3, could not be told apart with the 87-base-pair reads, so those segments were excluded. The classifier was reported to diagnose cytomegalovirus status with high specificity and sensitivity in both the original and validation cohorts.

The method was the immunoSEQ multiplex PCR assay. A mixture of 60 forward primers for TCR Vbeta segments and 13 reverse primers for TCR Jbeta segments was used in the multiplex PCR. Amplification of the CDR3 region of rearranged TCR beta genes was performed with a multiplex PCR assay on genomic DNA. The Illumina HiSeq System was used to sequence the amplified TCR beta libraries as 87-base-pair reads. For the original study's pipeline: Across the roughly 600 repertoires, a later analysis counted roughly 84 million unique TCR beta chains, 9.5 million to 13 million of which were shared by at least two donors. Raw reads were error-corrected and collapsed into unique sequences with a nearest-neighbor algorithm that merged closely related sequences to remove PCR and sequencing errors. Alignment of CDR3 sequences to IMGT reference sequences was used to assign V, D and J gene segments. For a sequence to be retained, a match of at least six nucleotides to both a V gene segment and a J gene segment was required. Rearrangements were classified as productive when the CDR3 lacked stop codons and remained in frame with V and J, and all other rearrangements were classified as non-productive. Following IMGT convention, CDR3 was defined as the stretch from the second conserved V-encoded cysteine up to the conserved J-encoded phenylalanine. The earlier analysis of about 500 of the donors excluded sequences that lacked an unambiguous match to a single V gene segment. In an earlier analysis of approximately 500 of the donors, a V segment was called functional when productive rearrangements were above 56.7%, and segregating when the standard deviation between donors exceeded 5%. To diagnose cytomegalovirus status from the catalog of TCR beta chain sequences, a statistical classification framework was built. In a later analysis, TCR nucleotide sequences were compared against IMGT/GENE-DB human TR gene sequences so that V and J genes could be assigned. Using the TCRdist pipeline, a later analysis assigned CDR3 sequences along with most-parsimonious VDJ recombination scenarios. In a later analysis, each TCR beta chain was defined by its CDR3 amino acid sequence together with its V-gene family, and reads without a unique V-gene family were excluded. In a later analysis, 500 to 650 highly shared, low-generation-probability nucleotide sequences were removed to address suspected cross-contamination and a sequencing artifact. In a later analysis, a clonal expansion index for each public chain was calculated from normalized within-repertoire ranks of inferred template counts. A later analysis computed generation probabilities with a VDJ recombination model fitted to out-of-frame rearrangements, and checked the results against IGoR. In a later analysis, hypergeometric tests were used to score TCR-TCR, TCR-HLA and TCR-CMV co-occurrence, with a repertoire-size bias correction applied to TCR pairs. False discovery rates were estimated in a later analysis by permuting HLA or CMV assignments 20 times. A later analysis grouped co-occurring TCRs with DBSCAN, adding TCRdist sequence similarity when clustering within HLA-allele-positive subsets. Repertoires with fewer than 30,000 or more than 120,000 public chains, plus five repertoires with anomalous nucleotide sharing, were excluded from co-occurrence clustering. The source is immuneACCESS, and TCRdb retained only in-frame sequences with V and J called. Part of the clones is not carried over; for the studies checked, unresolved V genes explain less than half of this, and the remainder is unexplained. V and J calls and clone size follow that table, whereas D and trimming were derived from the DNA. The sample yields about 140,000 clones; about 74% were counted once. The ten largest clonotypes hold about 3.1% of the sample.

Counted from cysteine to phenylalanine, this CDR3 has 15 amino acids. The CDR3 DNA has 45 bases and is translated from base 1. The germline V gene specifies ENHRY as CDR1 and SYGVKD as CDR2. At the junction V is shortened by 4 bases and J by 0 bases, with 10 bases in between. The cohort comprised approximately 700 healthy bone marrow donors. At the time of sampling, every cohort member was nominally healthy, though immune exposures that went unrecorded were likely present. The donor was CMV seronegative and was included in the group of about 350 seronegative cohort members. Every donor gave a peripheral blood sample, and the peripheral blood mononuclear cells from that sample were used for TCR beta sequencing. Genomic DNA was extracted from the blood cell samples with the Qiagen DNeasy Blood Extraction Kit. A note on this clone: Its antigen has not been determined. No base qualities exist here, and no much larger clone lies one base off it.

This receptor was obtained from a man aged 40-55 years in good health and CMV-seronegative. The rearrangement combines TRBV10-3 with TRBJ1-5; the D gene identity is not certain. Source material: PBMCs. The nucleotide sequence is TGTGCCATCAGTGGGGGAGCGGCTAGCAATCAGCCCCAGCATTTT. Translated, this is CAISGGAASNQPQHF.